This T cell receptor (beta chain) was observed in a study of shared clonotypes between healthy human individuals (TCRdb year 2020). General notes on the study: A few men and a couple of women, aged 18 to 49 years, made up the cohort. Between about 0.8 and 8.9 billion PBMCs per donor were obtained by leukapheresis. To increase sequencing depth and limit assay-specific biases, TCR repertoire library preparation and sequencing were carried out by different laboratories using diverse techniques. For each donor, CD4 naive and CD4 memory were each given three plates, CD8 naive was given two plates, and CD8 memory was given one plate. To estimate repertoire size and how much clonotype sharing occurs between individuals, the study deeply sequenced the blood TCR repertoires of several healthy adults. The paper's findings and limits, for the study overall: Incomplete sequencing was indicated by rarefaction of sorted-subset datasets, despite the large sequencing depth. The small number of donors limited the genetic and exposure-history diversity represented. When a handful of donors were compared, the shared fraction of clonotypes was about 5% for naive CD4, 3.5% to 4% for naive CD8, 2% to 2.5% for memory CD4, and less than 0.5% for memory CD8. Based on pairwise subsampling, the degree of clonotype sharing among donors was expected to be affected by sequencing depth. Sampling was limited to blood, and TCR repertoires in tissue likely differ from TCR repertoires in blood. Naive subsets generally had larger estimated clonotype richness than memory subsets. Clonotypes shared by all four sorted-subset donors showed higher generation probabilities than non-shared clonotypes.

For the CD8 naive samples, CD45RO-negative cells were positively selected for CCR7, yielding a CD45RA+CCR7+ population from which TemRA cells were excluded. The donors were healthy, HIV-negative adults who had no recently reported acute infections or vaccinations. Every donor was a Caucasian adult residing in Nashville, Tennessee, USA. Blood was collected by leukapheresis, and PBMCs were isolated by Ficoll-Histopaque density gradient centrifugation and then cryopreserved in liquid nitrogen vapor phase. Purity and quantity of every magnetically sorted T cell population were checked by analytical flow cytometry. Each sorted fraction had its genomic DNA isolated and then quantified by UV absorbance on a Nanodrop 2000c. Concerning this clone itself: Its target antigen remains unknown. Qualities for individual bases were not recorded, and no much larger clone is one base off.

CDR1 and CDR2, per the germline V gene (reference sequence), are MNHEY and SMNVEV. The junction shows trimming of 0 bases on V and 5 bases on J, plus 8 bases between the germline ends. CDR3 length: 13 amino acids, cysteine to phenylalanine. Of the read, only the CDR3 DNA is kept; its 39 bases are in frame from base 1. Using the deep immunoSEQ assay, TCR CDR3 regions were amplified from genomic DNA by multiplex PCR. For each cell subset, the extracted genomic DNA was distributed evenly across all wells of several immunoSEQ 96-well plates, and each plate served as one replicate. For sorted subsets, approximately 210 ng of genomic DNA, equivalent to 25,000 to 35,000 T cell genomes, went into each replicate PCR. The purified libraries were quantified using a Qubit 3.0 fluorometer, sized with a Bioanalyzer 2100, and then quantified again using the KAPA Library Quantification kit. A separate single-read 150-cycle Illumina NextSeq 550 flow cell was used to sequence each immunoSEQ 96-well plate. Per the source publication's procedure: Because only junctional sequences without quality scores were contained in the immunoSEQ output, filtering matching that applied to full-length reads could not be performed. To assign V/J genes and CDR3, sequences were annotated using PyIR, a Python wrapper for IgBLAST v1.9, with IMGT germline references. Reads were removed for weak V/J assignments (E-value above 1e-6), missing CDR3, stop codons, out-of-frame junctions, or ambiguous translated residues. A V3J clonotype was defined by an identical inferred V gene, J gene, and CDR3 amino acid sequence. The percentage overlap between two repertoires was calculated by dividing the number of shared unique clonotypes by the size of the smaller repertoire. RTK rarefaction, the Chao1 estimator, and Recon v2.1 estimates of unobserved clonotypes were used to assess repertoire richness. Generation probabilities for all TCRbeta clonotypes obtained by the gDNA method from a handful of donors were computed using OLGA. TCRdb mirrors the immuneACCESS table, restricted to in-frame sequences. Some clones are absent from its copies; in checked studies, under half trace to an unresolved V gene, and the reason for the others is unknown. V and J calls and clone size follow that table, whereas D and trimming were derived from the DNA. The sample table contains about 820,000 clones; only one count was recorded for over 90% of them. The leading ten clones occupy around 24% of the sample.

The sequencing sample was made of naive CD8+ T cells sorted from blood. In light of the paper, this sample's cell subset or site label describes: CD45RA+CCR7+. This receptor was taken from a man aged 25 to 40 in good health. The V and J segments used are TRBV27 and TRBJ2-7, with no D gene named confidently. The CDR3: CASSLSRRNEQYF. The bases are TGTGCCAGCAGTTTATCCCGCAGGAACGAGCAGTACTTC.